These 32 T cell receptor beta chains share one sample of origin, sequenced in a study of T cell clonality in common variable immunodeficiency. The assay was immunoSEQ multiplex PCR, and TCRdb's table has in-frame clones only and misses some. The sample contains roughly 70,000 clones, none of them singletons. Sequencing was performed on peripheral blood mononuclear cells. The receptors derive from a person aged 18-70 years in good health.

At least ten counts were recorded for this clone. The observed sequence ends 3 residues before the CDR3 terminus, with the missing tail filled in from the germline J gene. The chain is built from TRBV7-8 and TRBJ2-1, with a tentative D call TRBD2 (6 bases). Trimming removed 6 bases from V and 7 bases from J, with 25 bases in between. The CDR3 is 17 residues long. Germline values: CDR1 SGHVS, CDR2 FQNEAQ. The CDR3 reads CASRNTRGRGNPNEQFF. The DNA read from the CDR3 is TGTGCCAGCAGAAATACACGTGGTCGGGGGAACCCTAATGAG. Together with reference TRBV7-8 and TRBJ2-1, the CDR3 gives the full variable domain: GAGVSQSPRYKVAKRGQDVALRCDPISGHVSLFWYQQALGQGPEFLTYFQNEAQLDKSGLPSDRFFAERPEGSVSTLKIQRTQQEDSAVYLCASRNTRGRGNPNEQFFGPGTRLTVL.

This clone was found many times. The missing CDR3 end, 3 residues past where the read stops, is filled in from the germline J gene. The chain joins TRBV30 to TRBJ1-1, with D hard to call. The CDR3 covers 14 residues. Per the germline V gene, CDR1 is GTSNPN and CDR2 is SVGIG (reference sequence). Deletions cut 4 bases from V and 0 bases from J, with 12 bases between. CDR3 amino acids: CAWTYNRMNTEAFF. The sequenced part of the CDR3 DNA is TGTGCCTGGACCTATAACCGTATGAACACTGAA.

This clone has a count of ten or more. The read gets to within 3 residues of the CDR3 end, and the germline J gene fills in the rest. The chain has TRBV5-1 and TRBJ2-7, with D maybe TRBD2 (5 bases). CDR3 length: 15 amino acids. V lost 0 bases and J 5 bases, leaving 15 bases between the germline ends. From germline, CDR1 is SGHRS and CDR2 YFSETQ. CDR3 DNA, as far as it was read: TGCGCCAGCAGCTTGGAGGTAACCGGGGTCCACGAG. This gives the protein CASSLEVTGVHE. The CDR3, in full, reads CASSLEVTGVHEQYF. Drawing the rest from reference TRBV5-1 and TRBJ2-7, the complete variable domain is KAGVTQTPRYLIKTRGQQVTLSCSPISGHRSVSWYQQTPGQGLQFLFEYFSETQRNKGNFPGRFSGRQFSNSRSEMNVSTLELGDSALYLCASSLEVTGVHEQYFGPGTRLTVT.

This clone has ten or more counts. The missing CDR3 end, 3 residues past where the read stops, is filled in from the germline J gene. The chain couples TRBV5-1 to TRBJ1-4; D call uncertain. Germline assignment: CDR1 SGHRS and CDR2 YFSETQ. V lost 1 base to trimming and J lost 0 bases, with 4 bases between them. The CDR3 contains 14 residues. CDR3 loop: CASSLSATNEKLFF. The CDR3 DNA, read in part, is TGCGCCAGCAGCTTGTCCGCAACTAATGAAAAA.

This clone was picked up many times. The read comes to an end 3 residues before the CDR3 does, leaving the germline J gene to fill in the end. The chain employs TRBV5-1 and TRBJ2-5; 11 positions match TRBD1. Unmatched junction bases numbered 3, after V lost 0 bases and J lost 5 bases. The germline CDR1 and CDR2 sequences are SGHRS and YFSETQ. The CDR3 extends over 15 amino acids. The CDR3 here is CASSLGTGGWETQYF. CDR3 bases read: TGCGCCAGCAGCTTGGGGACAGGGGGCTGGGAGACC.

This clone was picked up many times. The CDR3 end lies 3 residues beyond the end of the read and is filled in from the germline J gene. The genes are TRBV2 and TRBJ1-4; D call uncertain. V lost 2 bases and J 7 bases, leaving 14 bases between the germline ends. The CDR3 runs 15 residues. Germline loops: CDR1 SNHLY, CDR2 FYNNEI. CDR3 DNA, as far as it was read: TGTGCCAGCAGTGAAATCCCACGCCGGGGTGAAAAA. Translation: CASSEIPRRGEK. From start to end, the CDR3 is CASSEIPRRGEKLFF.

This clone was found many times. With the read ending 3 residues before the CDR3 end, the germline J gene is used to fill in that end. The chain employs TRBV7-6 and TRBJ2-1; TRBD2 matches 9 bases. V shed 1 base, J shed 2 bases, and the junction held 6 bases outside the gene matches. This CDR3 spans 17 amino acids. CDR1 and CDR2 from the germline V gene are SGHVS and FNYEAQ. The CDR3 loop reads CASSLVSGGRAYNEQFF. CDR3 DNA (partial): TGTGCCAGCAGCTTAGTGTCGGGCGGGAGGGCCTACAATGAG.

This clone was counted at least ten times. The read comes to an end 3 residues before the CDR3 does, leaving the germline J gene to fill in the end. The chain uses TRBV2 and TRBJ2-7, with D perhaps TRBD2 (5 bases). The length of the CDR3 is 13 residues. The V end was cut by 6 bases, the J end by 5 bases, with 14 bases between. From germline, CDR1 is SNHLY and CDR2 FYNNEI. The part of the CDR3 DNA that was read is TGTGCCAGCAGCGGACTCGTAGTCCACGAG. It is translated as CASSGLVVHE. The whole CDR3 is CASSGLVVHEQYF.

This clone appeared many times. CDR3: CAWRGAGGNEQFF. The sequenced CDR3 bases are TGTGCCTGGAGGGGTGCAGGGGGCAATGAG. The chain combines TRBV30 with TRBJ2-1, with 7 nucleotides matching TRBD1. With the read ending 3 residues before the CDR3 end, the germline J gene is used to fill in that end. CDR1 and CDR2 from the germline V gene are GTSNPN and SVGIG (reference sequence). J gave up 6 bases and V 3 bases, and 5 bases lay outside the gene matches. This CDR3 spans 13 amino acids. The full variable domain, its missing parts supplied by reference TRBV30 and TRBJ2-1, is SQTIHQWPATLVQPVGSPLSLECTVEGTSNPNLYWYRQAAGRGLQLLFYSVGIGQISSEVPQNLSASRPQDRQFILSSKKLLLSDSGFYLCAWRGAGGNEQFFGPGTRLTVL.

The table lists this clone with many counts. The read ends 3 residues early relative to the CDR3; the germline J gene fills the gap. The chain carries TRBV29-1 and TRBJ1-1; D perhaps matches TRBD1 (5 bases). This CDR3 contains 15 residues. V dropped 4 bases and J dropped 6 bases, with 21 bases sitting between them. Germline V gives CDR1 SQVTM, CDR2 ANQGSEA. The sequenced part of the CDR3 DNA is TGCAGCGTTGCTCGGGACTCCGAATTAAGGGCTGAA. This sequence encodes CSVARDSELRAE. The CDR3 reads in full as CSVARDSELRAEAFF.

This clone was observed at least ten times. Coverage ceases 3 residues before the CDR3 finishes, and the germline J gene fills in the end. The chain carries TRBV5-1 and TRBJ1-3; 7 bases map to TRBD1. V lost 0 bases and J lost 7; bases outside the gene matches: 7. Germline V CDR1 and CDR2: SGHRS, YFSETQ. CDR3 length: 15 amino acids. The chain's CDR3 is CASSLGRDRQNTIYF. The sequenced CDR3 bases are TGCGCCAGCAGCTTGGGCCGGGACAGACAGAACACC. Full variable domain (missing parts from reference TRBV5-1 and TRBJ1-3): KAGVTQTPRYLIKTRGQQVTLSCSPISGHRSVSWYQQTPGQGLQFLFEYFSETQRNKGNFPGRFSGRQFSNSRSEMNVSTLELGDSALYLCASSLGRDRQNTIYFGEGSWLTVV.

Only a few counts were recorded for this clone. A much larger clone is a single base away; this may be a read error. With the read ending 3 residues before the CDR3 end, the germline J gene is used to fill in that end. This specimen includes other DNA sequences encoding the same CDR3. The chain uses TRBV10-2 and TRBJ2-2; 13 bases agree with TRBD2. J lost 7 bases, V lost 6 bases, and 8 bases had no gene match. CDR3 size: 16 residues. From germline, CDR1 is WSHSY and CDR2 SAAADI. This CDR3 reads CASSPTSGREGGELFF. The DNA read from the CDR3 is TGCGCCAGCAGCCCCACTAGCGGGAGGGAAGGCGGGGAG.

This clone has ten or more counts. Sequencing ends 3 residues short of the CDR3 end; the germline J gene provides the rest. This rearrangement joins TRBV5-1 to TRBJ2-1; 7 bases align to TRBD2. The CDR3 contains 15 residues. V was clipped by 2 bases and J by 5 bases; unmatched bases: 7. The germline gives CDR1 SGHRS, CDR2 YFSETQ. The chain's CDR3 is CASSFITSVHNEQFF. CDR3 bases read: TGCGCCAGCAGCTTTATAACTAGCGTACACAATGAG.

In the case of this clone: The DNA ends 3 residues before the CDR3 does, and the rest of the CDR3 is filled in from the germline J gene. The chain employs TRBV19 and TRBJ1-1, with D unclear. V lost 5 bases and J 3 bases, leaving 10 bases between the germline ends. The length of the CDR3 is 13 residues. Germline V gene lookup returns CDR1 LNHDA and CDR2 SQIVND (reference sequence). CDR3 sequence reads: CASSLTADTEAFF. The CDR3 bases that were read are TGTGCCAGTAGTCTAACAGCAGACACTGAA.

This clone was found many times. Read data end 3 residues before the CDR3 end; the end is taken from the germline J gene. This chain links TRBV20-1 with TRBJ2-7, with 10 bases aligning to TRBD1. The trim removed 1 base at V and 1 base at J, leaving 1 base unmatched. Germline CDR1 is DFQATT and CDR2 is SNEGSKA (reference sequence). The CDR3 consists of 14 residues. CDR3 bases read: TGCAGTGCTAGAGGGACAGGGGGTTCCTACGAG. Its protein product is CSARGTGGSYE. The entire CDR3 protein reads CSARGTGGSYEQYF.

Ten or more counts support this clone. The read comes to an end 3 residues before the CDR3 does, leaving the germline J gene to fill in the end. V is TRBV5-1 and J is TRBJ2-3; D remains unclear. The length of the CDR3 is 16 residues. V lost 0 bases to trimming and J lost 0 bases, with 11 bases between them. Germline V CDR1 and CDR2: SGHRS, YFSETQ. The CDR3 DNA, read in part, is TGCGCCAGCAGCTTGGCTGGTGTCACTAGCACAGATACG. Protein sequence: CASSLAGVTSTDT. The whole CDR3 is CASSLAGVTSTDTQYF.

This clone was picked up many times. The CDR3 goes on 3 residues after the read ends, and that part is filled in from the germline J gene. The V gene is TRBV29-1, the J gene TRBJ1-1; TRBD1 matches at 7 bases. V shed 7 bases, J shed 1 base, and the junction held 6 bases outside the gene matches. The CDR3 runs 13 residues. Germline CDR1 reads SQVTM; CDR2 reads ANQGSEA. The CDR3 region is CSASTGPNTEAFF. The sequenced part of the CDR3 DNA is TGCAGCGCCTCGACAGGGCCGAACACTGAA. Combining the CDR3 with reference TRBV29-1 and TRBJ1-1 gives the whole variable domain SAVISQKPSRDICQRGTSLTIQCQVDSQVTMMFWYRQQPGQSLTLIATANQGSEATYESGFVIDKFPISRPNLTFSTLTVSNMSPEDSSIYLCSASTGPNTEAFFGQGTRLTVV.

At least ten counts were recorded for this clone. The CDR3 end is not reached by the read, which stops 3 residues before it; the germline J gene fills it in. This rearrangement joins TRBV28 to TRBJ1-4, with a tentative D call TRBD1 (6 bases). V was clipped by 5 bases and J by 7 bases, with 17 bases between them. This CDR3 comprises 15 residues. Germline loops: CDR1 MDHEN, CDR2 SYDVKM. The part of the CDR3 DNA that was read is TGTGCCAGCAGTCCTTCAGGGGCGGGGGGTGAAAAA. Residues: CASSPSGAGGEK. In full, the CDR3 is CASSPSGAGGEKLFF.

This clone was counted at least ten times. The read is 3 residues too short to cover the CDR3 end, so that end is filled in from the germline J gene. The chain combines TRBV7-2 with TRBJ2-7; TRBD2 agrees at 7 bases. Germline CDR1 SGHTA, CDR2 FQGNSA. This CDR3 is built from 13 residues. The V gene end was trimmed by 5 bases and the J gene end by 3 bases; junction bases not matched to a gene: 4. CDR3 region: CASSAWTSYEQYF. CDR3 DNA, as far as it was read: TGTGCCAGCAGCGCATGGACTAGCTACGAG.

This clone has a count of ten or more. Sequencing ends 3 residues short of the CDR3 end; the germline J gene provides the rest. The J gene is TRBJ2-3, the V gene TRBV9; D possibly corresponds to TRBD2 (6 bases). Germline V gives CDR1 SGDLS, CDR2 YYNGEE. The CDR3 is made up of 15 amino acids. V lost 0 bases, J lost 1 base, and 9 bases lay in between. The part of the CDR3 DNA that was read is TGTGCCAGCAGCGTAGGATCGGGGGGCACAGATACG. It yields the protein CASSVGSGGTDT. The full CDR3 protein is CASSVGSGGTDTQYF.

This clone was recorded a few times. The read ends 3 residues before the CDR3 terminus; that terminus is restored from the germline J gene. The chain couples TRBV29-1 to TRBJ2-5; D uncertain. Per germline, CDR1 SQVTM and CDR2 ANQGSEA. V was pared by 7 bases and J by 5 bases, with 11 bases between. The CDR3 contains 11 residues. The sequenced part of the CDR3 DNA is TGCAGCGCCCGGCCCGGGGAGACC. Its translation is CSARPGET. The CDR3 reads in full as CSARPGETQYF.

This clone was found many times. Read sequence stops 3 residues before the CDR3 end, and the germline J gene provides the missing end. The rearrangement uses TRBV7-9 and TRBJ2-7, with a weak D call TRBD2 (6 bases). V dropped 7 bases and J dropped 0 bases, with 16 bases sitting between them. The CDR3 totals 15 residues. The germline gives CDR1 SEHNR, CDR2 FQNEAQ (reference sequence). The CDR3 is CASTTTMGGSYEQYF. The covered CDR3 bases are TGTGCCAGCACGACGACGATGGGGGGCTCCTACGAG. The full variable domain, its missing parts supplied by reference TRBV7-9 and TRBJ2-7, is DTGVSQNPRHKITKRGQNVTFRCDPISEHNRLYWYRQTLGQGPEFLTYFQNEAQLEKSRLLSDRFSAERPKGSFSTLEIQRTEQGDSAMYLCASTTTMGGSYEQYFGPGTRLTVT.

This clone came up a few times. Coverage ceases 3 residues before the CDR3 finishes, and the germline J gene fills in the end. The chain employs TRBV20-1 and TRBJ2-7, with D possibly TRBD1 on 6 matching bases. V lost 3 bases, J lost 3 bases, and 12 bases lay in between. In germline, CDR1 is DFQATT, CDR2 SNEGSKA (reference sequence). This CDR3 spans 13 amino acids. The CDR3: CSARNTGLYEQYF. Incomplete CDR3 DNA: TGCAGTGCTAGGAATACAGGGCTCTACGAG.

This clone was picked up many times. The read halts 3 residues ahead of the CDR3 end, with the missing end drawn from the germline J gene. This chain connects TRBV6-2 or TRBV6-3 to TRBJ2-7; D is undetermined. The CDR3 length is 14 residues. Germline CDR1 reads MNHEY; CDR2 reads SVGEGT. V lost 0 bases to trimming and J lost 3 bases, with 9 bases between them. CDR3 in amino acids: CASSYSTSIYEQYF. CDR3 bases read: TGTGCCAGCAGTTACTCGACTTCTATCTACGAG.

This clone qualifies as medium-sized. Coverage ceases 3 residues before the CDR3 finishes, and the germline J gene fills in the end. The chain is built from TRBV10-3 and TRBJ2-2; D possibly corresponds to TRBD1 (5 bases). Per the germline V gene, CDR1 is ENHRY and CDR2 is SYGVKD. Trimming pared 4 bases from V and 2 bases from J, leaving 14 bases between. The CDR3 length is 16 residues. The CDR3 bases that were read are TGTGCCATCAGTGGAAGAGTGGACACCAACACCGGGGAG. Translation gives CAISGRVDTNTGE. The CDR3 in its entirety is CAISGRVDTNTGELFF.

There are many counts of this clone. CDR3 DNA, as far as it was read: TGTGCCATAGGGACAGGGGGCGAACAGCCC. It specifies CAIGTGGEQP. The whole CDR3 sequence is CAIGTGGEQPQHF. V usage is TRBV10-3 and J usage is TRBJ1-5, with 12 bases identical to TRBD1. The read ends 3 residues before the CDR3 terminus; that terminus is restored from the germline J gene. V trimming: 9 bases; J trimming: 7 bases; junction bases outside the gene matches: 4. There are 13 residues in the CDR3. Germline CDR1 ENHRY, CDR2 SYGVKD.

This clone has ten or more counts. Read sequence stops 3 residues before the CDR3 end, and the germline J gene provides the missing end. V usage is TRBV11-3 and J usage is TRBJ2-3, with D possibly being TRBD2 (6 bases). The CDR3 covers 13 residues. Trimming left V 5 bases short and J 7 bases short, with 13 bases between. Germline V gives CDR1 SGHNT, CDR2 YENEEA. The CDR3 sequence: CASSPRDSYTQYF. CDR3 bases read: TGTGCCAGCAGCCCTCGGGACTCTTATACG.

This clone was seen repeatedly, ten times or more. Read sequence stops 3 residues before the CDR3 end, and the germline J gene provides the missing end. The V and J genes are TRBV7-9 and TRBJ2-2, with D maybe TRBD2 (6 bases). CDR1 is SEHNR, CDR2 FQNEAQ, per germline (reference sequence). V was shortened by 5 bases and J by 5 bases, with 12 bases between the two germline ends. The CDR3 is 14 amino acids. CDR3 amino acids: CASSPGLVTGELFF. The covered CDR3 bases are TGTGCCAGCAGCCCGGGACTCGTGACCGGGGAG.

Worth noting for this clone: From the germline J gene comes the end of the CDR3, since the read stops 3 residues before it. V and J are TRBV20-1 and TRBJ2-1, with TRBD1 identical over 10 bases. The ends lost 3 bases at V and 8 bases at J; junction bases unmatched: 7. This CDR3 spans 14 amino acids. Germline loops: CDR1 DFQATT, CDR2 SNEGSKA (reference sequence). Partial CDR3 DNA: TGCAGTGCTAGGTTGGGACAGGGGTACCATGAG. Translating gives CSARLGQGYHE. The entire CDR3 is CSARLGQGYHEQFF.

This clone appeared many times. The read falls 3 residues short of the CDR3 end, and the missing part is taken from the germline J gene. This chain links TRBV9 with TRBJ2-4; D perhaps matches TRBD1 (6 bases). The V gene's germline CDR1 is SGDLS and CDR2 YYNGEE. CDR3 length: 14 amino acids. V was shortened by 0 bases and J by 5 bases, with 9 bases between the two germline ends. The CDR3 bases that were read are TGTGCCAGCAGCGTAGGACAGGCGGAAAACATT. It yields the protein CASSVGQAENI. The full CDR3 is CASSVGQAENIQYF.

This clone has a count of ten or more. Read sequence stops 3 residues before the CDR3 end, and the germline J gene provides the missing end. The V gene is TRBV5-1, the J gene TRBJ2-2; D not certain. CDR3 size: 13 residues. The V and J ends lost 2 bases and 7 bases respectively, with 9 bases between them. In germline, CDR1 is SGHRS, CDR2 YFSETQ. The chain's CDR3 is CASSLGLFGELFF. The part of the CDR3 DNA that was read is TGCGCCAGCAGCTTAGGGTTGTTCGGGGAG.

This clone was seen many times. The sequence runs out 3 residues before the end of the CDR3; the remainder is reconstructed from the germline J gene. This chain connects TRBV28 to TRBJ1-2; TRBD1 matches at 7 bases. Losses at the gene ends were 3 bases for V and 2 bases for J; bases not matched to a gene: 6. Germline assignment: CDR1 MDHEN and CDR2 SYDVKM. The CDR3 totals 15 residues. The CDR3 spells CASSLGGQANYGYTF. CDR3 bases read: TGTGCCAGCAGTTTGGGTGGACAGGCCAACTATGGC.